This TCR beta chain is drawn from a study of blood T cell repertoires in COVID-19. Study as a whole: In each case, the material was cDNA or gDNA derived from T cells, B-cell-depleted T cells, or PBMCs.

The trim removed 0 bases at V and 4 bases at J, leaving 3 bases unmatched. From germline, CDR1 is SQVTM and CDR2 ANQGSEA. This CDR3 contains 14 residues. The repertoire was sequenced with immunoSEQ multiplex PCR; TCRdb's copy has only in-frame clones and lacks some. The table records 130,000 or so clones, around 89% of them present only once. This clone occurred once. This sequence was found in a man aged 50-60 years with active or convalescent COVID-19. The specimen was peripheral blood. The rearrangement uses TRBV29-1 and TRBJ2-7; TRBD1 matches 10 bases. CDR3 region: CSVEEPGQGYEQYF. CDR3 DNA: TGCAGCGTTGAAGAGCCGGGACAGGGGTACGAGCAGTACTTC.